This T cell receptor (beta chain) appears in the sequencing data of a study of cytomegalovirus exposure and HLA in healthy donors. Study conclusions and caveats: Most TCR sequences were seen very rarely across donors, but some public TCRs occurred in many. On later analysis, the bulk of CMV-associated TCR beta chains appeared to be HLA-restricted. What was likely a sequencing artifact was a cluster of highly shared sequence variants.

60 Vbeta and 13 Jbeta primers were used in PCR. Sequenced by immunoSEQ multiplex PCR; TCRdb stores in-frame clones only, minus some. The sample holds approximately 150,000 clones; approximately 77% are singletons and the top ten take roughly 7%. Note on this clone: Its specificity is not known.

Germline CDR1 and CDR2: SEHNR and FQNEAQ (reference sequence). The length of the CDR3 is 15 residues. J gave up 0 bases and V 5 bases, and 6 bases lay outside the gene matches. The TCR was taken from a male donor in good health and CMV-seropositive. Sequencing was carried out using PBMCs. The chain carries TRBV7-9 and TRBJ1-2; 7 bases match TRBD1. The CDR3 nucleotides read TGTGCCAGCAGCCTCCCTGACAGGGCTAACTATGGCTACACCTTC. This gives the protein CASSLPDRANYGYTF. Looking up the rest from reference TRBV7-9 and TRBJ1-2 gives the full variable domain: DTGVSQNPRHKITKRGQNVTFRCDPISEHNRLYWYRQTLGQGPEFLTYFQNEAQLEKSRLLSDRFSAERPKGSFSTLEIQRTEQGDSAMYLCASSLPDRANYGYTFGSGTRLTVV.